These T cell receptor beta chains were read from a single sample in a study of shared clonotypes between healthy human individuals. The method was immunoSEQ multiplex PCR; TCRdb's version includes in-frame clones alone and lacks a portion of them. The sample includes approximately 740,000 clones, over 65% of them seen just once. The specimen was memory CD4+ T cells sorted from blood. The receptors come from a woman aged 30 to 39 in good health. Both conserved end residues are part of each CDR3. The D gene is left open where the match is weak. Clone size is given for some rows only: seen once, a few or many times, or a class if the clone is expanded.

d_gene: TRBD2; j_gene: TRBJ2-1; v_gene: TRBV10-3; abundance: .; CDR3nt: TGTGCCCCTAAGGGGACTAGCGGGCCTAACCCGACGTACAATGAGCAGTTCTTC; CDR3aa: CAPKGTSGPNPTYNEQFF
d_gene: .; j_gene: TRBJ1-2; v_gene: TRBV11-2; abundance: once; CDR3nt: TGTGCCAGCAGCTTAGAAGTCCGGGGAACCTATGGCTACACCTTC; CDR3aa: CASSLEVRGTYGYTF
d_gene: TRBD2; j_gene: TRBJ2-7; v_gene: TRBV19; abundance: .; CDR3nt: TGTGCCAGTAGTAGTGGGGGACTAGCGGGAGGCTACGAGCAGTACTTC; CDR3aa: CASSSGGLAGGYEQYF
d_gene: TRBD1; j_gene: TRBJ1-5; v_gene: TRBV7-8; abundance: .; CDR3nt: TGTGCCAGCAGCGACCCGGGACAGACCAATCAGCCCCAGCATTTT; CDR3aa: CASSDPGQTNQPQHF
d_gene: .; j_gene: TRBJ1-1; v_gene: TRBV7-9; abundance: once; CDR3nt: TGTGCCAGCAGCTTTGCAGGGGACACTGAAGCTTTCTTT; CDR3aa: CASSFAGDTEAFF
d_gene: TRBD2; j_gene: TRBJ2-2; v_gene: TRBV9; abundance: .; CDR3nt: TGTGCCAGCAGCACCGGGACTAGCGGTCACACCGGGGAGCTGTTTTTT; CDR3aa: CASSTGTSGHTGELFF
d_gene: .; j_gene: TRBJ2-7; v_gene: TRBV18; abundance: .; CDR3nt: TGTGCCAGCTCACCAGACCGAAACCGCTACGAGCAGTACTTC; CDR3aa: CASSPDRNRYEQYF
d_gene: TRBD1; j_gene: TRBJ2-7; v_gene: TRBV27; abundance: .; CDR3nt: TGTGCCAGCAGTTCCCGTCCCGGGACAGGGGGCGGATTCTACGAGCAGTACTTC; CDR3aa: CASSSRPGTGGGFYEQYF
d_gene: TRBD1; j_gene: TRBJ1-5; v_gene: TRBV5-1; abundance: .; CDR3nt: TGCGCCAGCAGCGAGGGGACAGGGGCGGCGCCCCAGCATTTT; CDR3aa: CASSEGTGAAPQHF
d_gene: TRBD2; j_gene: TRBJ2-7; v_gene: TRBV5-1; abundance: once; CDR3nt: TGCGCCAGCAGCTTGAGGCTAGCGGCATCCTACGAGCAGTACTTC; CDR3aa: CASSLRLAASYEQYF
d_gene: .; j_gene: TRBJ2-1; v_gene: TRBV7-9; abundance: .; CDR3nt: TGTGCCAGCAGCCCCTGGAGAGCGGGCCATAACAATGAGCAGTTCTTC; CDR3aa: CASSPWRAGHNNEQFF
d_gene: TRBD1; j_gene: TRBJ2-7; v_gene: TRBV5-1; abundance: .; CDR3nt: TGCGCCAGCAGCAAGGGACAGGATTACGAGCAGTACTTC; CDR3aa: CASSKGQDYEQYF
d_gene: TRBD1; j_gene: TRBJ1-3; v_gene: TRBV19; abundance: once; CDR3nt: TGTGCCAGTAGTGTACAGGGGGCGTCTGGAAACACCATATATTTT; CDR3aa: CASSVQGASGNTIYF
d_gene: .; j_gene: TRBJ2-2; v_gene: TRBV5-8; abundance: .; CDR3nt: TGTGCCAGCAGCTACGGGACACCTAACACCGGGGAGCTGTTTTTT; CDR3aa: CASSYGTPNTGELFF
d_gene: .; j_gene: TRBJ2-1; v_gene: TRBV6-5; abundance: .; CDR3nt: TGTGCCAGCAGTTACCAGGGACGGGATGAGCAGTTCTTC; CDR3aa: CASSYQGRDEQFF
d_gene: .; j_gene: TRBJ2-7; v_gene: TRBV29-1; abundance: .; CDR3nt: TGCAGCTGCGGGGTAATGAAAACATCCTCCTACGAGCAGTACTTC; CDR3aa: CSCGVMKTSSYEQYF
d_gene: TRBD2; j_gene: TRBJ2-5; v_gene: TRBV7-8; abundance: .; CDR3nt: TGTGCCAGCAGCTTAGAGGGGTTGGTGGGACTAGCGGGAGAAGGGCAAGAGACCCAGTACTTC; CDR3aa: CASSLEGLVGLAGEGQETQYF
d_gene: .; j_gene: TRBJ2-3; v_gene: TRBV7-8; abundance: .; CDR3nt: TGTGCCAGCAGCTTATGGGGACGATCACAGTATTTT; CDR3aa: CASSLWGRSQYF
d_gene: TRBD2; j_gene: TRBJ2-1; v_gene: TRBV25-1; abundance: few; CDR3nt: TGTGCCAGCAGTGACTGGACTAGCGGCATTTCGGATGAGCAGTTCTTC; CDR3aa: CASSDWTSGISDEQFF
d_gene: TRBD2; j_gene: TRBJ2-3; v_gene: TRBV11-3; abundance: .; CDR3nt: TGTGCCAGCAGCTTGGGACGACCGGGACTAGCGGCAAGCACAGATACGCAGTATTTT; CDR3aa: CASSLGRPGLAASTDTQYF
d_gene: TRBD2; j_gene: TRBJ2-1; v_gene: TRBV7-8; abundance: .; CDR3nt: TGTGCCAGCAGCTTATCACCCGTGACTAGCGGCCGCAATGAGCAGTTCTTC; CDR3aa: CASSLSPVTSGRNEQFF
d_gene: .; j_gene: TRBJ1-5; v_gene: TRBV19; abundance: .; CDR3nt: TGTGCCAGTAGGTACAGGGAGAATAGCAATCAGCCCCAGCATTTT; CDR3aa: CASRYRENSNQPQHF
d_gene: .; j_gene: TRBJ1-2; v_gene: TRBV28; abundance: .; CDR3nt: TGTGCCAGCAGTCCCAGACGGGATCCATATGGCTACACCTTC; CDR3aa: CASSPRRDPYGYTF
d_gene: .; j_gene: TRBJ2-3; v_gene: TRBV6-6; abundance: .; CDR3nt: TGTGCCAGCAGTCTAGACAGTCGTGGACATACGCAGTATTTT; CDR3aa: CASSLDSRGHTQYF
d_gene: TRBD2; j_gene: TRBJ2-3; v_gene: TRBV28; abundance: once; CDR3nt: TGTGCCAGCATCCCGACTAGCGGAAGCACAGATACGCAGTATTTT; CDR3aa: CASIPTSGSTDTQYF
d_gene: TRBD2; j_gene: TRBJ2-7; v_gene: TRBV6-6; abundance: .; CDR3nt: TGTGCCAGCAGTTACTCGGCGGGAGGTGTCTACGAGCAGTACTTC; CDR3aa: CASSYSAGGVYEQYF
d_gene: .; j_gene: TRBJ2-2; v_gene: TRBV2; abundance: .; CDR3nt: TGTGCCAGCAGTGAAAGCGGAGCGGGGAACACCGGGGAGCTGTTTTTT; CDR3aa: CASSESGAGNTGELFF
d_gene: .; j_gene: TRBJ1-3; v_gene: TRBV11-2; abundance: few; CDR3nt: TGTGCCAGCAGCCCACGTGGGAGCTCTGGAAACACCATATATTTT; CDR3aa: CASSPRGSSGNTIYF
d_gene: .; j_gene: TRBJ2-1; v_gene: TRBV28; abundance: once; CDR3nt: TGTGCCAGCAGTTTGGGCGGGGCGAGCTCCTACAATGAGCAGTTCTTC; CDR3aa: CASSLGGASSYNEQFF
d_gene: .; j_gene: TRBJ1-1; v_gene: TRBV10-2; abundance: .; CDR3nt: TGCGCCAGCAGTGGCCCCCAGCTGAACACTGAAGCTTTCTTT; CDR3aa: CASSGPQLNTEAFF
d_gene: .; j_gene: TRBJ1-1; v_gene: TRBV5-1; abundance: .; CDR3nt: TGCGCCAGCAGCCAAACACCGAACACTGAAGCTTTCTTT; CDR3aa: CASSQTPNTEAFF
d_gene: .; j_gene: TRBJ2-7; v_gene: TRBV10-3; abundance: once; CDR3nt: TGTGCCATCGCGACAGCCAGCTCCTACGAGCAGTACTTC; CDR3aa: CAIATASSYEQYF
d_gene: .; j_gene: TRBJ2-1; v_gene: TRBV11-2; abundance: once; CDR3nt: TGTGCCAGCAGTGAGAACTACAATGAGCAGTTCTTC; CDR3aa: CASSENYNEQFF
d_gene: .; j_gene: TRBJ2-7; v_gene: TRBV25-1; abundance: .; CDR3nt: TGTGCCAGCAGCCCAAGCTCCTACGAGCAGTACTTC; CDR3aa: CASSPSSYEQYF
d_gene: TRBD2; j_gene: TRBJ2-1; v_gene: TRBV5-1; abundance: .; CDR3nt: TGCGCCAGCAGCTTGGTTCGGCTAGCGGGAGGGAGCTCCTACAATGAGCAGTTCTTC; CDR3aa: CASSLVRLAGGSSYNEQFF
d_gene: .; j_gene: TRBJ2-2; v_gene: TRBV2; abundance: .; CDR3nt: TGTGCCAGCAGTGAACTTAGCGCACAGGCCGCGAACACCGGGGAGCTGTTTTTT; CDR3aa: CASSELSAQAANTGELFF
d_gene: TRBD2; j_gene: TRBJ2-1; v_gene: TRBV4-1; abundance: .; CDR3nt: TGCGCCAGCAGCCAGATAGCGGGAGCGAGGCACAATGAGCAGTTCTTC; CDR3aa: CASSQIAGARHNEQFF
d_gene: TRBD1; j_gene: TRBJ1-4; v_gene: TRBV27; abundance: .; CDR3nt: TGTGCCAGCAGCCGGGACAGGGGTTGGACTAATGAAAAACTGTTTTTT; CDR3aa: CASSRDRGWTNEKLFF
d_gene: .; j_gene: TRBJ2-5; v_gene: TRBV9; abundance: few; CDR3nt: TGTGCCAGCAGCGGACAGAAGAGCCAAGAGACCCAGTACTTC; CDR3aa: CASSGQKSQETQYF
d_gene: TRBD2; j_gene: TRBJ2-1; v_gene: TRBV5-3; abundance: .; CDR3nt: TGTGCCAGAAGCAAAAAGCGGACTAGCGGGAGGGCCAATGAGCAGTTCTTC; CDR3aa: CARSKKRTSGRANEQFF
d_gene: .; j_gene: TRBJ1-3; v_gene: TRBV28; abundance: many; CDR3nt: TGTGCCAGCAGTTTAGCCAGGGCAGGAAACACCATATATTTT; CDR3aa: CASSLARAGNTIYF
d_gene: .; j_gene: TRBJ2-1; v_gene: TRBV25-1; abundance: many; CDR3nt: TGTGCCAGCAGTGAATCCAGGGAGGCCACCAATGAGCAGTTCTTC; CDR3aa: CASSESREATNEQFF
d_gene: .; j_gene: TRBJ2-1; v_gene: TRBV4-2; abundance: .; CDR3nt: TGTGCCAGCAGCCAAGATCCGAGTAGCGCCGCCTACAATGAGCAGTTCTTC; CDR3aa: CASSQDPSSAAYNEQFF
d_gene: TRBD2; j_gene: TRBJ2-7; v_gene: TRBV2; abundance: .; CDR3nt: TGTGCCAGCAGTGAAAGCGGGAGGGCCGGCAACGAGCAGTACTTC; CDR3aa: CASSESGRAGNEQYF
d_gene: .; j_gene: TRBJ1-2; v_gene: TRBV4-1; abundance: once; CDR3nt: TGCGCCAGCAGCCATCGAGATCTCCCCCGTAGGGGTAATGGCTACACCTTC; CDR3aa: CASSHRDLPRRGNGYTF
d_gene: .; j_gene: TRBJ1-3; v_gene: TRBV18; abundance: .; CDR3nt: TGTGCCAGCTCAACAGGGAGCTCTGGAAACACCATATATTTT; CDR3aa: CASSTGSSGNTIYF
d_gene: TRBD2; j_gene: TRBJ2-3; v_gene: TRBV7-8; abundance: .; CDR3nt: TGTGCCAGCAGCTTAGTAGGCGGGAGAGGCACAGATACGCAGTATTTT; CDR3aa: CASSLVGGRGTDTQYF
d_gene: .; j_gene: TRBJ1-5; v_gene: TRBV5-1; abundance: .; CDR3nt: TGCGCCAGCAGCTTGGATAGGGACAGCAATCAGCCCCAGCATTTT; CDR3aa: CASSLDRDSNQPQHF
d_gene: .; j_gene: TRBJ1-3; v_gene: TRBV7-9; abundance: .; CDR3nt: TGTGCCAGCAGCTCACAGAGCTCTGGAAACACCATATATTTT; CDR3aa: CASSSQSSGNTIYF
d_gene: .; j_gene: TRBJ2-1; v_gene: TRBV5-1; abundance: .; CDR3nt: TGCGCCAGCAGCTTGTCGCGGGCTAGGCGGGGAGGTCCCTACAATGAGCAGTTCTTC; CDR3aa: CASSLSRARRGGPYNEQFF
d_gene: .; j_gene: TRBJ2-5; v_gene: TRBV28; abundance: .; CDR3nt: TGTGCCAGCAGGAAACAGGCGAGAAAGACCCAGTACTTC; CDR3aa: CASRKQARKTQYF
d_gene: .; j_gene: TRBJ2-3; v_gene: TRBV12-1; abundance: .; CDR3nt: TGTGCCAGCAGCTTCCTAGCGGGAGGAGATACGCAGTATTTT; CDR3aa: CASSFLAGGDTQYF
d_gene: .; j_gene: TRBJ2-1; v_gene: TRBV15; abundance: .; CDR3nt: TGTGCCACCAGCAGAGCCACTTTGACAGGAGATGAGCAGTTCTTC; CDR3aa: CATSRATLTGDEQFF
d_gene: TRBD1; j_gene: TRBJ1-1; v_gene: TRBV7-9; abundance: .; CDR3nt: TGTGCCAGCAGCTTTGCCGGACAGGGTGAAGCTTTCTTT; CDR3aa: CASSFAGQGEAFF
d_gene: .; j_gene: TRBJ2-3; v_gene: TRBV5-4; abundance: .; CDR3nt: TGTGCCAGCAGCTTAAGTCGCGGTCACACAGATACGCAGTATTTT; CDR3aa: CASSLSRGHTDTQYF